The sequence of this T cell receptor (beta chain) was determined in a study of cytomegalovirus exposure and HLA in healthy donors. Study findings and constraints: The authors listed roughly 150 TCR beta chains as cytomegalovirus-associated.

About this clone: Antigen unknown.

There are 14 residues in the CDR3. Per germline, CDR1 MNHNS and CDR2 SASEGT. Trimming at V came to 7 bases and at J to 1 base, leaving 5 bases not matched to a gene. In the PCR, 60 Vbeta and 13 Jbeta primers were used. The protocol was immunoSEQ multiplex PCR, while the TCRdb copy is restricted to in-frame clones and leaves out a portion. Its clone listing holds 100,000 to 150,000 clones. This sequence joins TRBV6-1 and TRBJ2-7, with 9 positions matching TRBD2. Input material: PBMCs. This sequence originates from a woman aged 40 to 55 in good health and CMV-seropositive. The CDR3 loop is CASTVAGASYEQYF. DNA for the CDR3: TGTGCCAGCACCGTAGCGGGAGCATCCTACGAGCAGTACTTC.